The 5 T cell receptor beta chains listed next were all sequenced from one sample in a study of blood T cell repertoires in COVID-19. This table comes from immunoSEQ multiplex PCR, and its TCRdb copy is limited to in-frame clones, with some not included. Among some 370,000 clones listed, about 90% were seen once. Sequencing was performed on peripheral blood. These receptors all stem from a man between 18 and 29 years old with active or convalescent COVID-19.

CDR3 amino acids: CASSYGGPNQPQHF. CDR3 DNA: TGTGCCAGCAGCTATGGAGGGCCCAATCAGCCCCAGCATTTT. The V call is TRBV5-6, the J call TRBJ1-5; D uncertain. Germline V lookup: CDR1 SGHDT, CDR2 YYEEEE. Trimming removed 3 bases at V and 3 bases at J, with 10 bases between. This CDR3 is built from 14 residues.

The gene calls are TRBV6-5 and TRBJ1-1; the D is unclear. The CDR3 is 14 residues long. The V and J ends lost 6 bases and 0 bases respectively, with 11 bases between them. Germline V gene sequence: CDR1 MNHEY, CDR2 SVGAGI. DNA for the CDR3: TGTGCCAGCAGAAAAATGAGGATGAACACTGAAGCTTTCTTT. Residues: CASRKMRMNTEAFF.

The chain has TRBV6-2 or TRBV6-3 and TRBJ2-2; 9 bases agree with TRBD1. V lost 2 bases to trimming and J lost 7 bases; unmatched junction nucleotides: 2. The CDR3 is made up of 14 amino acids. Germline-derived CDR1 and CDR2 are MNHEY and SVGEGT. CDR3 protein: CASSYETGGGELFF. The CDR3 region has the DNA TGTGCCAGCAGTTACGAGACAGGGGGCGGGGAGCTGTTTTTT.

The J gene is TRBJ2-5, the V gene TRBV28, with 12 bases fitting TRBD1. This CDR3 spans 16 amino acids. Germline CDR1 MDHEN, CDR2 SYDVKM. V lost 5 bases, J lost 5 bases, and 9 bases stayed unmatched. CDR3 residues: CASSLSGTGGWETQYF. CDR3 nucleotide sequence: TGTGCCAGCAGTCTCTCCGGGACAGGGGGCTGGGAGACCCAGTACTTC.

This clone was detected only once. This rearrangement joins TRBV27 to TRBJ2-7; TRBD1 matches at 8 bases. Losses at the gene ends were 4 bases for V and 1 base for J; bases not matched to a gene: 6. The CDR3 runs 15 residues. The V gene's germline CDR1 is MNHEY and CDR2 SMNVEV (reference sequence). CDR3 amino acids: CASSSSRGQSYEQYF. The CDR3 region has the DNA TGTGCCAGCAGTTCGTCCAGGGGGCAGTCCTACGAGCAGTACTTC.